These 17 T cell receptor beta chains came from one sample sequenced in a study of blood T cell repertoires in COVID-19. Assay used: immunoSEQ multiplex PCR; TCRdb lists only in-frame clones, some missing. The table records around 180,000 clones, 88% of them present only once. The sequencing sample was made of peripheral blood. The receptors shown here come from a human donor in a cohort sampled during active COVID-19.

The table lists this clone with a count of one. This chain uses TRBV28 with TRBJ1-1; 8 bases fit TRBD1. The CDR3 contains 17 residues. Looked up from germline, CDR1 is MDHEN and CDR2 is SYDVKM. With 2 bases clipped from V and 1 base from J, the junction kept 9 bases outside the gene matches. CDR3 amino acids: CASSLPQGAYGNTEAFF. Written as DNA, the CDR3 is TGTGCCAGCAGTTTACCGCAGGGGGCATACGGGAACACTGAAGCTTTCTTT.

The CDR3 nucleotides read TGTGCCAGCAGCGTAGCGGTTAGCGGACTAACAGATACGCAGTATTTT. As protein: CASSVAVSGLTDTQYF. This chain joins TRBV9 and TRBJ2-3, with a weak D call TRBD2 (6 bases). In germline, CDR1 is SGDLS, CDR2 YYNGEE. CDR3 size: 16 residues. The V gene lost 0 bases and the J gene lost 3 bases, with 14 bases spanning the gap.

The V call is TRBV5-1, the J call TRBJ1-1; TRBD1 agrees at 7 bases. V shed 2 bases, J shed 5 bases, and the junction held 6 bases outside the gene matches. The germline V gene encodes CDR1 SGHRS and CDR2 YFSETQ. The CDR3 covers 14 residues. CDR3: CASSLTGVGTEAFF. As DNA, the CDR3 is TGCGCCAGCAGCTTAACAGGGGTAGGGACTGAAGCTTTCTTT.

This chain uses TRBV9 with TRBJ2-7, with a possible D match to TRBD1 (5 bases). Germline V lookup: CDR1 SGDLS, CDR2 YYNGEE. The CDR3 contains 14 residues. V was trimmed by 4 bases and J by 3 bases, leaving 14 bases between them. The CDR3 reads CASSRTGTNYEQYF. In DNA, the CDR3 is TGTGCCAGCAGCCGCACAGGTACCAACTACGAGCAGTACTTC. Supplemented by reference TRBV9 and TRBJ2-7, the full variable domain reads DSGVTQTPKHLITATGQRVTLRCSPRSGDLSVYWYQQSLDQGLQFLIQYYNGEERAKGNILERFSAQQFPDLHSELNLSSLELGDSALYFCASSRTGTNYEQYFGPGTRLTVT.

The V and J genes are TRBV30 and TRBJ2-6; weak D call: TRBD1 (5 bases). The V and J ends lost 5 bases and 0 bases respectively, with 20 bases between them. The CDR3 has 18 amino acids. CDR1 GTSNPN and CDR2 SVGIG come from the germline V gene (reference sequence). Here the CDR3 reads CAWSRQSRVLSGANVLTF. CDR3 DNA sequence: TGTGCCTGGTCCCGACAGTCCAGGGTCCTCTCTGGGGCCAACGTCCTGACTTTC.

CDR3 nucleotides: TGTGCCAGCAGCAGACAGGGGGAAGGTGAAAAACTGTTTTTT. Its protein is CASSRQGEGEKLFF. V and J are TRBV5-4 and TRBJ1-4, with 9 bases identical to TRBD1. Germline loops: CDR1 SGHNT, CDR2 YYREEE (reference sequence). V was clipped by 4 bases and J by 7 bases; unmatched bases: 5. The CDR3 runs 14 residues. The entire variable domain, with the rest obtained from reference TRBV5-4 and TRBJ1-4, is as follows: ETGVTQSPTHLIKTRGQQVTLRCSSQSGHNTVSWYQQALGQGPQFIFQYYREEENGRGNFPPRFSGLQFPNYSSELNVNALELDDSALYLCASSRQGEGEKLFFGSGTQLSVL.

The chain combines TRBV7-2 with TRBJ2-3; 8 nucleotides align to TRBD2. Germline CDR1 reads SGHTA; CDR2 reads FQGNSA. CDR3 length: 16 residues. With V trimmed by 6 bases and J by 6 bases, 14 bases remained unmatched. CDR3 coding DNA: TGTGCCAGCAGTTTACTACCTCCGGGGGGGCTGGATACGCAGTATTTT. Translation gives CASSLLPPGGLDTQYF.

CDR3 nucleotides: TGCGCCAGCAGCCAGGACAGCCTGCTTGATTCACCCCTCCACTTT. This translates into CASSQDSLLDSPLHF. J is TRBJ1-6 and V is TRBV4-3, with a possible D match to TRBD1 (6 bases). CDR3 length: 15 amino acids. Germline CDR1 LGHNA, CDR2 YSLEER. The V and J ends lost 3 bases and 8 bases respectively, with 14 bases between them.

V usage is TRBV9 and J usage is TRBJ2-3, with 15 bases identical to TRBD2. Germline CDR1 and CDR2: SGDLS and YYNGEE. V shed 3 bases, J shed 4 bases, and the junction held 9 bases outside the gene matches. The length of the CDR3 is 18 residues. CDR3 sequence reads: CASSGHGTSGGIADTQYF. In DNA form, the CDR3 reads TGTGCCAGCAGCGGCCATGGGACTAGCGGGGGGATAGCAGATACGCAGTATTTT.

The chain employs TRBV5-4 and TRBJ2-3; no definite D call. Germline V lookup: CDR1 SGHNT, CDR2 YYREEE (reference sequence). The CDR3 length is 12 residues. The V gene lost 4 bases and the J gene lost 4 bases, with 7 bases spanning the gap. In DNA, the CDR3 is TGTGCCAGCAGCCTGCGGTCAGATACGCAGTATTTT. Protein: CASSLRSDTQYF. The full variable domain, with the rest looked up from reference TRBV5-4 and TRBJ2-3, is ETGVTQSPTHLIKTRGQQVTLRCSSQSGHNTVSWYQQALGQGPQFIFQYYREEENGRGNFPPRFSGLQFPNYSSELNVNALELDDSALYLCASSLRSDTQYFGPGTRLTVL.

The genes are TRBV3-1 (or the pseudogene TRBV3-2) and TRBJ2-7; perhaps TRBD2 as D (5 bases). Germline CDR1 is LGHDT and CDR2 is YNNKEL (reference sequence). V lost 0 bases, J lost 0 bases, and 9 bases lay in between. The CDR3 covers 15 residues. CDR3 in amino acids: CASSQDHGSSYEQYF. The CDR3 DNA is TGTGCCAGCAGCCAAGATCATGGGAGCTCCTACGAGCAGTACTTC.

This clone was counted a single time. J is TRBJ1-2 and V is TRBV7-8; the D gene is possibly TRBD1 (6 bases). Trimming took 0 bases from V and 2 from J, leaving 10 bases between them. The CDR3 sequence is 15 residues long. Germline V lookup: CDR1 SGHVS, CDR2 FQNEAQ. The DNA for the CDR3 is TGTGCCAGCAGCTTAGCGTCCAGGGGCAACTATGGCTACACCTTC. It encodes CASSLASRGNYGYTF.

This clone has just one count. The genes are TRBV30 and TRBJ2-7, with 8 bases matching TRBD1. There are 13 residues in the CDR3. V shed 3 bases, J shed 4 bases, and the junction held 5 bases outside the gene matches. Germline V gene sequence: CDR1 GTSNPN, CDR2 SVGIG (reference sequence). The CDR3 bases are TGTGCCTGGAGGGACAGGGATGGGTACGAGCAGTACTTC. It is translated as CAWRDRDGYEQYF.

V is TRBV2 and J is TRBJ2-1; 8 bases are shared with TRBD2. Germline V gives CDR1 SNHLY, CDR2 FYNNEI. Trimming cost V 7 bases and J 6 bases; bases outside gene matches: 8. The length of the CDR3 is 14 residues. CDR3 DNA: TGTGCCAGCACAACCGGGACTAGGTTCAATGAGCAGTTCTTC. Its protein is CASTTGTRFNEQFF.

The chain uses TRBV30 and TRBJ2-3; TRBD2 is a possible D gene (5 bases). Germline-derived CDR1 and CDR2 are GTSNPN and SVGIG (reference sequence). Between the trimmed V and J ends, which lost 8 bases and 0 bases, there was a span of 15 bases. The CDR3 consists of 14 residues. The chain's CDR3 is CALRGRTSTDTQYF. CDR3 coding DNA: TGTGCCCTCCGTGGTCGGACTAGCACAGATACGCAGTATTTT. The full variable domain, completed using reference TRBV30 and TRBJ2-3, is SQTIHQWPATLVQPVGSPLSLECTVEGTSNPNLYWYRQAAGRGLQLLFYSVGIGQISSEVPQNLSASRPQDRQFILSSKKLLLSDSGFYLCALRGRTSTDTQYFGPGTRLTVL.

The rearrangement uses TRBV7-4 and TRBJ1-6; D not resolved. The CDR3 has 16 amino acids. V gave up 4 bases and J gave up 10 bases, with 20 bases separating them. Germline lookup yields CDR1 SGHVT and CDR2 SQSDAQ. CDR3 protein: CASSYGEEDRYSPLHF. The CDR3 nucleotides read TGTGCCAGCAGCTACGGGGAGGAGGATAGATACTCACCCCTCCACTTT.

This clone was seen only once. The chain has TRBV5-1 and TRBJ2-1; TRBD1 is a possible D gene (5 bases). The CDR3 consists of 14 residues. The germline gives CDR1 SGHRS, CDR2 YFSETQ. V lost 3 bases, J lost 0 bases, and 7 bases lay in between. DNA of the CDR3: TGCGCCAGCAGCTCGGACACCTCCTACAATGAGCAGTTCTTC. It specifies CASSSDTSYNEQFF.